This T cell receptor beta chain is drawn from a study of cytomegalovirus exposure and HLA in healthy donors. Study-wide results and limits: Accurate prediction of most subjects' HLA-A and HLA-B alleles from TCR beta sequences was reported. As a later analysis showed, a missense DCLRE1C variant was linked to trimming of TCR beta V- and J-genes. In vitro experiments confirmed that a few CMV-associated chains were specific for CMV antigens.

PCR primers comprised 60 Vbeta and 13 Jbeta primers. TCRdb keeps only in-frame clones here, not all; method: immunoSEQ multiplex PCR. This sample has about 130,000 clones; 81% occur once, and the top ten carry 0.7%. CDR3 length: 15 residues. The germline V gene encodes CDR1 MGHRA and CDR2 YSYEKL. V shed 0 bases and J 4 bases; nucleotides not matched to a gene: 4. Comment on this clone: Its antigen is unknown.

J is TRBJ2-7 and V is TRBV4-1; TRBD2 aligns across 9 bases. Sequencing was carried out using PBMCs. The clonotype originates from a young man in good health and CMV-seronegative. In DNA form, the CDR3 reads TGCGCCAGCAGCCAAGAAGCTAGCGGGGCTTACGAGCAGTACTTC. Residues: CASSQEASGAYEQYF.